This TCR beta chain was documented in a study of shared clonotypes between healthy human individuals. Study context: Aged between 18 and 49, the donors were two women and a few men. CD4 naive cells filled three plates per donor, CD4 memory three, CD8 naive two and CD8 memory one.

In the naive CD8 group, cells lacked CD45RO and were positively selected for CCR7, so terminally differentiated effector memory CD45RA+ cells were left out. Those who donated were healthy HIV-negative adults, with no recent acute infections or vaccinations reported. Clones were sequenced by immunoSEQ multiplex PCR, and TCRdb holds only the in-frame ones, with some missing. The repertoire includes nearly 2 million clones, about 95% of them detected once, and around 1% sits in the top ten. Trimming removed 4 bases from V and 5 bases from J; junction bases left unmatched: 3. The CDR3 totals 14 residues. The germline gives CDR1 SGDLS, CDR2 YYNGEE.

The chain uses TRBV9 and TRBJ2-1, with TRBD2 identical over 10 bases. The receptor was isolated from a man between 18 and 29 years old in good health. Sequencing was done on a sample of naive CD8+ T cells sorted from blood. The CDR3 region has the DNA TGTGCCAGCAGCACTAGCGGGGCGAACAATGAGCAGTTCTTC. Protein sequence: CASSTSGANNEQFF.